Below, 8 T cell receptor beta chains from the same sample are listed, as sequenced in a study of T cells after yellow fever vaccination. TCRdb reanalysed the 5' RACE reads using MiXCR and keeps one entry per CDR3 protein. The sample has 340,000 or so distinct CDR3 sequences, around 13% seen once. The source was CD4+ T cells sorted from PBMCs, collected 15 days after the yellow fever booster vaccination. These receptors were obtained from a man younger than 35 who received the YFV17D yellow fever vaccine.

This rearrangement joins TRBV20-1 to TRBJ1-6, with a possible D match to TRBD1 (6 bases). The germline CDR1 and CDR2 sequences are DFQATT and SNEGSKA (reference sequence). V was clipped by 3 bases and J by 6 bases, with 15 bases between them. This CDR3 spans 15 amino acids. CDR3 residues: CSASYIGQPNSPLHF. CDR3 nucleotide sequence: TGCAGTGCTAGTTATATTGGACAGCCTAATTCACCCCTCCACTTT.

This clonotype was seen only a few times. This chain connects TRBV7-8 to TRBJ2-7; the D gene is possibly TRBD2 (6 bases). The ends were cut back, 5 bases at V and 5 bases at J, with 19 bases in the middle. This CDR3 comprises 15 residues. Germline CDR1 SGHVS, CDR2 FQNEAQ. CDR3 sequence (DNA): TGTGCCAGCAGCCCCGGCGGGGACGCGGTCGACGAGCAGTACTTC. Translating it yields CASSPGGDAVDEQYF.

The V gene is TRBV5-1, the J gene TRBJ1-6, with 7 bases matching TRBD1. The V gene end was trimmed by 4 bases and the J gene end by 8 bases; junction bases not matched to a gene: 9. Per the germline V gene, CDR1 is SGHRS and CDR2 is YFSETQ. The CDR3 extends over 15 amino acids. The CDR3 here is CASSPITGVDSPLHF. The CDR3, as DNA: TGCGCCAGCAGCCCCATCACAGGGGTCGATTCACCCCTCCACTTT.

This clonotype was counted many times. This rearrangement joins TRBV10-3 to TRBJ2-7; D is possibly TRBD1 (5 bases). Germline V gives CDR1 ENHRY, CDR2 SYGVKD. This CDR3 contains 12 residues. Trimming shortened V by 11 bases and J by 1 base, and 12 bases separated the two germline ends. The chain's CDR3 is CALKGASYEQYF. The CDR3 DNA follows: TGTGCCTTAAAAGGGGCATCCTACGAGCAGTACTTC.

This clonotype has a count of ten or more. The chain links TRBV7-2 to TRBJ1-1; D may be TRBD1 (6 bases). V was shortened by 1 base and J by 0 bases, with 12 bases between the two germline ends. This CDR3 spans 16 amino acids. Per the germline V gene, CDR1 is SGHTA and CDR2 is FQGNSA. CDR3 residues: CASSLGYGGMNTEAFF. CDR3 nucleotides: TGTGCCAGCAGCTTAGGGTACGGGGGCATGAACACTGAAGCTTTCTTT.

The V gene is TRBV18, the J gene TRBJ1-4; D remains unclear. V was pared by 4 bases and J by 3 bases, with 6 bases between. The CDR3 sequence is 13 residues long. Germline loops: CDR1 KGHSH, CDR2 LQKENI. For the CDR3, the DNA is TGTGCCAGCTCACGGGGTGCTAATGAAAAACTGTTTTTT. Residues: CASSRGANEKLFF.

This clonotype was counted a few times. The gene calls are TRBV7-2 and TRBJ2-1; TRBD1 aligns across 12 bases. The germline gives CDR1 SGHTA, CDR2 FQGNSA. V lost 6 bases to trimming and J lost 7 bases; unmatched junction nucleotides: 7. This CDR3 comprises 15 residues. The CDR3 loop reads CASSPGQGAFNEQFF. The CDR3 DNA follows: TGTGCCAGCAGTCCGGGACAGGGGGCATTTAATGAGCAGTTCTTC.

This chain links TRBV5-1 with TRBJ2-5; either TRBD1 or TRBD2 may supply D (6 bases each). Trimming removed 7 bases from V and 3 bases from J, with 16 bases in between. Germline V lookup: CDR1 SGHRS, CDR2 YFSETQ. There are 14 residues in the CDR3. CDR3 sequence reads: CASGTQGREETQYF. For the CDR3, the DNA is TGCGCCAGCGGGACTCAGGGGCGCGAAGAGACCCAGTACTTC. The full variable domain, rest sourced from reference TRBV5-1 and TRBJ2-5, is KAGVTQTPRYLIKTRGQQVTLSCSPISGHRSVSWYQQTPGQGLQFLFEYFSETQRNKGNFPGRFSGRQFSNSRSEMNVSTLELGDSALYLCASGTQGREETQYFGPGTRLLVL.